Each of the 28 T cell receptor beta chains below was sequenced from the same sample in a study of blood T cell repertoires in COVID-19. The method was immunoSEQ multiplex PCR; TCRdb's version includes in-frame clones alone and lacks a portion of them. Among 100,000 to 150,000 clones listed, around 88% were seen once. What was sequenced was peripheral blood. The origin of the receptors is a man in his forties or fifties with acute or convalescent COVID-19.

The genes are TRBV11-3 and TRBJ1-1, with unresolved D. The CDR3 contains 13 residues. Trimming took 4 bases from V and 5 from J, leaving 11 bases between them. Germline V CDR1 and CDR2: SGHNT, YENEEA. The CDR3 region is CASSSEEGTEAFF. The CDR3 bases are TGTGCCAGCAGCTCTGAGGAGGGAACTGAAGCTTTCTTT.

The chain recombines TRBV6-5 with TRBJ1-3; 7 nucleotides line up with TRBD1. CDR1 and CDR2 (germline): MNHEY, SVGAGI. This CDR3 region has 15 residues. The J segment lost 4 bases and the V segment lost 7 bases, leaving 10 bases of the junction unmatched. CDR3 bases: TGTGCCAGCAAACAAGTACAGGGGAGGGGAAACACCATATATTTT. It specifies CASKQVQGRGNTIYF.

The chain couples TRBV6-6 to TRBJ1-2, with 10 bases identical to TRBD1. There are 15 residues in the CDR3. Germline assignment: CDR1 MNHNY and CDR2 SVGAGI (reference sequence). V was pared by 2 bases and J by 6 bases, with 6 bases of the junction left unmatched. CDR3 loop: CASSYPGTGVDGYTF. In DNA, the CDR3 is TGTGCCAGCAGTTACCCTGGGACAGGGGTAGATGGCTACACCTTC.

The genes are TRBV3-1 (or the pseudogene TRBV3-2) and TRBJ1-2; no reliable D call. The germline V gene has CDR1 LGHDT and CDR2 YNNKEL (reference sequence). V lost 4 bases to trimming and J lost 7 bases, with 13 bases between them. The CDR3 spans 13 residues. In DNA form, the CDR3 reads TGTGCCAGCAGCCTGGGAGCCAAGAGTGGCTACACCTTC. Its protein product is CASSLGAKSGYTF.

This clone was seen once. Other DNA sequences in this sample translate to the same CDR3. This chain connects TRBV5-6 to TRBJ1-2; TRBD1 agrees at 7 bases. CDR1 is SGHDT, CDR2 YYEEEE, per germline. V shed 4 bases and J 4 bases; nucleotides not matched to a gene: 4. The CDR3 is 13 amino acids. CDR3 sequence: CASSLQGIYGYTF. The CDR3 region has the DNA TGTGCCAGCAGCCTACAGGGGATCTATGGCTACACCTTC.

The rearrangement joins TRBV5-4 to TRBJ2-3; 8 bases fit TRBD2. V dropped 4 bases and J dropped 1; count of bases not matched to a gene: 5. The germline CDR1 and CDR2 sequences are SGHNT and YYREEE (reference sequence). The CDR3 runs 15 residues. CDR3 nucleotides: TGTGCCAGCAGCCAAGCGGGAGAGGGCACAGATACGCAGTATTTT. It encodes CASSQAGEGTDTQYF.

This chain connects TRBV3-1 (or the pseudogene TRBV3-2) to TRBJ1-2; no reliable D call. Trimming left V 4 bases short and J 2 bases short, with 14 bases between. This CDR3 spans 15 amino acids. From germline, CDR1 is LGHDT and CDR2 YNNKEL (reference sequence). CDR3 nucleotide sequence: TGTGCCAGCAGCCGTGAATCTCGGTTAAACTATGGCTACACCTTC. Residues: CASSRESRLNYGYTF.

This clone came up once. The chain is built from TRBV19 and TRBJ2-1; 8 nucleotides line up with TRBD2. CDR1 is LNHDA and CDR2 is SQIVND in the germline V gene (reference sequence). V trimming: 7 bases; J trimming: 0 bases; junction bases outside the gene matches: 14. This CDR3 spans 18 amino acids. This chain's CDR3 is CASMRGTSGGSSYNEQFF. The DNA for the CDR3 is TGTGCCAGTATGAGGGGTACTAGCGGAGGGAGCTCCTACAATGAGCAGTTCTTC.

V and J are TRBV7-9 and TRBJ1-2; no clear D. V shed 1 base and J shed 2 bases, with 11 bases lying between them. Germline CDR1 SEHNR, CDR2 FQNEAQ (reference sequence). The CDR3 length is 15 residues. The CDR3 DNA follows: TGTGCCAGCAGCTTAGGGGGAGCGGGGAACTATGGCTACACCTTC. Its protein is CASSLGGAGNYGYTF.

DNA of the CDR3: TGTGCCAGCAGCTTGTTAATGAGCAATCAGCCCCAGCATTTT. Encoded protein: CASSLLMSNQPQHF. V gene TRBV5-8 combines with J gene TRBJ1-5, with no clear D. Trimming removed 1 base at V and 1 base at J, with 6 bases between. There are 14 residues in the CDR3. Germline assignment: CDR1 SGHTS and CDR2 YDEGEE.

The rearrangement uses TRBV18 and TRBJ1-4; D is unclear. In germline, CDR1 is KGHSH, CDR2 LQKENI. The CDR3 is 15 residues long. The ends were cut back, 2 bases at V and 0 bases at J, with 7 bases in the middle. The DNA of the CDR3 is TGTGCCAGCTCACCAACGGTGCCAACTAATGAAAAACTGTTTTTT. Translating it yields CASSPTVPTNEKLFF.

This clone was counted a single time. Additional DNA sequences in this sample encode the identical CDR3. The DNA for the CDR3 is TGTGCCAGCTCACCCGACAGCGGCAATCAGCCCCAGCATTTT. This codes for CASSPDSGNQPQHF. This chain uses TRBV18 with TRBJ1-5, with D maybe TRBD1 (5 bases). The germline gives CDR1 KGHSH, CDR2 LQKENI. Trimming removed 3 bases at V and 2 bases at J, with 8 bases between. CDR3 size: 14 residues.

The chain uses TRBV5-1 and TRBJ1-3; maybe TRBD1 (6 bases). The length of the CDR3 is 14 residues. V was clipped by 2 bases and J by 2 bases, with 8 bases between them. Germline V gene sequence: CDR1 SGHRS, CDR2 YFSETQ. CDR3 amino acids: CASSLGGAGNTIYF. In DNA form, the CDR3 reads TGCGCCAGCAGCTTAGGGGGGGCTGGAAACACCATATATTTT.

CDR3 amino acids: CSARLAHEQFF. CDR3 nucleotides: TGCAGTGCTCGACTAGCCCATGAGCAGTTCTTC. This chain connects TRBV20-1 to TRBJ2-1; TRBD2 agrees at 7 bases. Germline CDR1 reads DFQATT; CDR2 reads SNEGSKA (reference sequence). The CDR3 is 11 amino acids. After removal of 5 bases from V and 8 bases from J, the junction contained 3 bases not matched to a gene.

The chain recombines TRBV7-2 with TRBJ1-4; D may be TRBD1 (6 bases). This CDR3 has 14 amino acids. Germline loops: CDR1 SGHTA, CDR2 FQGNSA. Trimming removed 3 bases from V and 9 bases from J, with 14 bases in between. CDR3 coding DNA: TGTGCCAGCAGCTTTGGGGGGGCGCATCAAAAACTGTTTTTT. This sequence encodes CASSFGGAHQKLFF.

The chain employs TRBV5-1 and TRBJ2-1; the D gene is possibly TRBD2 (5 bases). The CDR3 sequence is 13 residues long. The germline V gene has CDR1 SGHRS and CDR2 YFSETQ. Trimming shortened V by 4 bases and J by 5 bases, and 10 bases separated the two germline ends. CDR3 nucleotide sequence: TGCGCCAGCAGCCCTAGCAGCCACAATGAGCAGTTCTTC. It yields the protein CASSPSSHNEQFF.

The chain couples TRBV2 to TRBJ2-7, with TRBD1 identical over 7 bases. This CDR3 contains 15 residues. Losses at the gene ends were 8 bases for V and 1 base for J; bases not matched to a gene: 11. Germline values: CDR1 SNHLY, CDR2 FYNNEI. CDR3 in DNA: TGTGCCAGCTATAGGTCCCCGGGACAGTCCTACGAGCAGTACTTC. This encodes CASYRSPGQSYEQYF.

The chain has TRBV18 and TRBJ2-3, with TRBD1 matching 9 bases. This CDR3 contains 16 residues. V lost 5 bases to trimming and J lost 0 bases; unmatched junction nucleotides: 6. The germline CDR1 and CDR2 sequences are KGHSH and LQKENI. The CDR3 loop reads CASSLVGTGSTDTQYF. CDR3 in DNA: TGTGCCAGCTCATTAGTCGGGACAGGGAGCACAGATACGCAGTATTTT.

This chain links TRBV5-1 with TRBJ2-1; 10 nucleotides align to TRBD2. The germline V gene encodes CDR1 SGHRS and CDR2 YFSETQ. CDR3 size: 16 residues. After removal of 4 bases from V and 5 bases from J, the junction contained 9 bases not matched to a gene. CDR3 amino acids: CASSLTGTSVNNEQFF. The CDR3 DNA reads TGCGCCAGCAGCCTAACCGGGACTAGCGTGAACAATGAGCAGTTCTTC.

This chain joins TRBV3-1 (or the pseudogene TRBV3-2) and TRBJ1-4; a possible D gene is TRBD1 (6 bases). Germline-derived CDR1 and CDR2 are LGHDT and YNNKEL (reference sequence). This CDR3 contains 13 residues. Trimming cost V 7 bases and J 7 bases, with 13 bases left between them. CDR3 nucleotide sequence: TGTGCCAGCAACTCAAGGGGGATTGAAAAACTGTTTTTT. Protein product: CASNSRGIEKLFF.

This chain connects TRBV5-1 to TRBJ1-4; a weak D match, TRBD1 (5 bases). The CDR3 runs 15 residues. The ends were cut back, 0 bases at V and 6 bases at J, with 12 bases in the middle. Germline V gene lookup returns CDR1 SGHRS and CDR2 YFSETQ. The CDR3 region has the DNA TGCGCCAGCAGCTTGGTACCAGGGTCGGATGAAAAACTGTTTTTT. Its protein is CASSLVPGSDEKLFF.

The chain couples TRBV2 to TRBJ1-4, with no clear D. Germline loops: CDR1 SNHLY, CDR2 FYNNEI. This CDR3 is 13 amino acids long. The V end lost 6 bases, the J end lost 7 bases, and 12 bases lay between the germline ends. The CDR3 coding sequence is TGTGCCAGCAGGGTTGATCGGGGTGAAAAACTGTTTTTT. This gives the protein CASRVDRGEKLFF.

The gene calls are TRBV6-5 and TRBJ2-5; TRBD2 matches 9 bases. The CDR3 loop spans 14 amino acids. Per germline, CDR1 MNHEY and CDR2 SVGAGI. With V trimmed by 6 bases and J by 4 bases, 6 bases remained unmatched. CDR3 bases: TGTGCCAGCAGCCGCGGGGGGGCAACAGAGACCCAGTACTTC. Its protein is CASSRGGATETQYF.

The gene calls are TRBV3-1 (or the pseudogene TRBV3-2) and TRBJ1-3; D ambiguous. V lost 4 bases and J 4 bases, leaving 8 bases between the germline ends. The CDR3 has 13 residues. CDR1 is LGHDT and CDR2 is YNNKEL in the germline V gene (reference sequence). CDR3 residues: CASSPPSGNTIYF. The CDR3 bases are TGTGCCAGCAGCCCCCCTTCGGGAAACACCATATATTTT.

The chain combines TRBV5-1 with TRBJ1-1; D might be TRBD1 (6 bases). Trimming pared 1 base from V and 5 bases from J, leaving 15 bases between. The CDR3 extends over 15 amino acids. CDR1 and CDR2 (germline): SGHRS, YFSETQ. The CDR3 sequence is CASSLNAGVLTEAFF. The CDR3 coding sequence is TGCGCCAGCAGCTTGAATGCAGGGGTCTTGACTGAAGCTTTCTTT.

This clone showed up just once. The chain uses TRBV10-1 and TRBJ2-7; TRBD1 agrees at 7 bases. Germline V gives CDR1 WNHNN, CDR2 SYGVQD (reference sequence). Trimming cost V 7 bases and J 4 bases; bases outside gene matches: 13. This CDR3 comprises 15 residues. Written as DNA, the CDR3 is TGCGCCAGCAACAATTCGACAGGGAACGGGTACGAGCAGTACTTC. Amino acids: CASNNSTGNGYEQYF.

The rearrangement links TRBV5-8 to TRBJ1-1; 10 bases align to TRBD1. The CDR3 has 14 amino acids. The V gene's germline CDR1 is SGHTS and CDR2 YDEGEE. V lost 3 bases to trimming and J lost 3 bases; unmatched junction nucleotides: 2. The CDR3, as DNA: TGTGCCAGCAGCTACGGACAGGGGGACACTGAAGCTTTCTTT. Residues: CASSYGQGDTEAFF.

This sequence joins TRBV30 and TRBJ1-1; tentatively, D is TRBD1 (6 bases). The germline V and J ends were trimmed by 5 bases and 8 bases, with 27 bases remaining between them. Germline CDR1 and CDR2: GTSNPN and SVGIG (reference sequence). The CDR3 sequence is 16 residues long. CDR3 residues: CAWEGDGRPLKREAFF. CDR3 in DNA: TGTGCCTGGGAGGGGGACGGTCGACCCCTGAAAAGAGAAGCTTTCTTT.